This TCR beta chain was identified during a study of Graves' ophthalmopathy and Graves' hyperthyroidism. Study conclusions and caveats: The model predicted progression of ophthalmopathy with a sensitivity of 70% to 71%, and its specificity was 72.22%.

This clonotype was counted ten times or more. Its specificity is not known. Amplification from RNA transcripts yielded the TCR beta CDR3 regions. The first-round RT-PCR employed HTBI primers together with the Qiagen OneStep RT-PCR kit. A multiplex PCR was then performed as the second round. TCRdb reanalysed the multiplex PCR reads using MiXCR and keeps one entry per CDR3 protein. The data hold about 590,000 distinct CDR3 sequences, with approximately 35% observed a single time. V shed 4 bases and J 0 bases; nucleotides not matched to a gene: 4. The CDR3 extends over 15 amino acids. Germline V lookup: CDR1 DFQATT, CDR2 SNEGSKA (reference sequence). Ages of hyperthyroidism patients ran from 18 to 65, and their diagnoses were new, under 2 months' duration. Patients with other autoimmune diseases, uncontrolled infections, pregnancy or lactation were excluded.

Sequenced input: peripheral blood or thyroid tissue (not recorded which). This TCR derives from an adult man with Graves' hyperthyroidism. The chain employs TRBV20-1 and TRBJ1-5, with 9 bases that match TRBD1. This CDR3 reads CSANRGLDSNQPQHF. The CDR3 DNA is TGCAGTGCTAACAGGGGGCTCGATAGCAATCAGCCCCAGCATTTT.